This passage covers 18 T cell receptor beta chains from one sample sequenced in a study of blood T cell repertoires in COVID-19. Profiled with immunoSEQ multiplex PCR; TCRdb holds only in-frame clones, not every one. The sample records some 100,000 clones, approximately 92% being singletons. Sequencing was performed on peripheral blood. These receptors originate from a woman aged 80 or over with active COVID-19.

As DNA, the CDR3 is TGTGCCAGCAATAGGGGACTTAAGCGTGGCGAGCAGTACTTC. Encoded protein: CASNRGLKRGEQYF. The chain is built from TRBV6-5 and TRBJ2-7; TRBD2 might be the D (6 bases). This CDR3 has 14 amino acids. Germline values: CDR1 MNHEY, CDR2 SVGAGI. With 7 bases removed from V and 6 bases from J, the gap between germline ends came to 19 bases.

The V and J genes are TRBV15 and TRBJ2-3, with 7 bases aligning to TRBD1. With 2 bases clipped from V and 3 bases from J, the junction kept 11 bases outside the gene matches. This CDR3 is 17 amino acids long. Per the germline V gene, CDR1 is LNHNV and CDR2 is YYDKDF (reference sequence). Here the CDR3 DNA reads TGTGCCACCAGCAGACGACGAGCAGGGGGTAGGACAGATACGCAGTATTTT. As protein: CATSRRRAGGRTDTQYF.

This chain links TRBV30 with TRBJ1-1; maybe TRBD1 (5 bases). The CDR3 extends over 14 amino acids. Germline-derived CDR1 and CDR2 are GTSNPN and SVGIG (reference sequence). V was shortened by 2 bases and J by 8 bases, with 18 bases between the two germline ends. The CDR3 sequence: CAWSSLGGTAEAFF. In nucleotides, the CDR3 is TGTGCCTGGAGTTCTCTGGGGGGGACTGCAGAAGCTTTCTTT.

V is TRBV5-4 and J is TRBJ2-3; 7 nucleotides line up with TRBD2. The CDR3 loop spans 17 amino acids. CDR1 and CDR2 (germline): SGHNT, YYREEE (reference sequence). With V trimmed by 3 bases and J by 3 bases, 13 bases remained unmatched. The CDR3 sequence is CASSWGPGGSTTDTQYF. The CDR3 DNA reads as TGTGCCAGCAGCTGGGGCCCGGGCGGGAGTACGACAGATACGCAGTATTTT.

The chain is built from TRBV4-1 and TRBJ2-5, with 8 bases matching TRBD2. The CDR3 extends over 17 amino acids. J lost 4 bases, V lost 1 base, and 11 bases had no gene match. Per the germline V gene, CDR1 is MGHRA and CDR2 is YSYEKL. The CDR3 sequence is CASSQGRSGTSVETQYF. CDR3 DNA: TGCGCCAGCAGCCAAGGTCGTAGCGGGACTTCCGTAGAGACCCAGTACTTC.

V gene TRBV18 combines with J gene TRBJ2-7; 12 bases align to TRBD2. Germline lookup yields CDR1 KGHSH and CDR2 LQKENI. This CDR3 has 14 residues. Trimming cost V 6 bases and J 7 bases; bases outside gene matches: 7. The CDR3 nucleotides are TGTGCCAGCTCCTGGGGACTAGCGGGTACAGAGCAGTACTTC. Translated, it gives CASSWGLAGTEQYF.

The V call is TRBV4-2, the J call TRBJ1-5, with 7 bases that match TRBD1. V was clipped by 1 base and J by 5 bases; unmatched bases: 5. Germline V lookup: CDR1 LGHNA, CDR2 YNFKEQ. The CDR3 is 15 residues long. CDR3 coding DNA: TGTGCCAGCAGCCAAGCGGGACAGTCCGATCAGCCCCAGCATTTT. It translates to CASSQAGQSDQPQHF.

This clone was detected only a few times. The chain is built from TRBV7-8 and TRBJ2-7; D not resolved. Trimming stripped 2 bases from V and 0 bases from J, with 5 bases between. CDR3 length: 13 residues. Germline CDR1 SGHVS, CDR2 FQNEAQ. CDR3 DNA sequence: TGTGCCAGCAGCTTATTCTCCTCCTACGAGCAGTACTTC. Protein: CASSLFSSYEQYF.

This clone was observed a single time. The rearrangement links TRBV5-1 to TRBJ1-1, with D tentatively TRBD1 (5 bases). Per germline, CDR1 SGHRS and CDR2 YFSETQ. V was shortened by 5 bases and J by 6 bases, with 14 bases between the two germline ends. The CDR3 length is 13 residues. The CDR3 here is CASRKQEVAEAFF. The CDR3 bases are TGCGCCAGCAGGAAACAGGAAGTGGCTGAAGCTTTCTTT.

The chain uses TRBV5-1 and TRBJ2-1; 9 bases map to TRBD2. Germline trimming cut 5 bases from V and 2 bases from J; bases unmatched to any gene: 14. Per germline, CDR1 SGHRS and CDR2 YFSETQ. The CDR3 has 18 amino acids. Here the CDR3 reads CASRPRPVAGVTYNEQFF. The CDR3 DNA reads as TGCGCCAGCAGGCCCCGACCCGTAGCGGGAGTGACCTACAATGAGCAGTTCTTC.

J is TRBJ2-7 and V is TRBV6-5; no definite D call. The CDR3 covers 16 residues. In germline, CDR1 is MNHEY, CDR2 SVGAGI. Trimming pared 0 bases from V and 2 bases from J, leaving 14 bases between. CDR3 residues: CASSYSLVSTPYEQYF. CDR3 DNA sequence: TGTGCCAGCAGTTACTCCCTAGTGTCAACTCCCTACGAGCAGTACTTC.

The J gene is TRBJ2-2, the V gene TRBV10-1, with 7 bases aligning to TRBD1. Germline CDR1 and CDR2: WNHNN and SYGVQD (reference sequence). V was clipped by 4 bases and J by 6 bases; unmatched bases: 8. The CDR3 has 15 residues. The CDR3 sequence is CASSGSNRGPGELFF. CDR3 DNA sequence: TGCGCCAGCAGTGGGTCAAACAGGGGCCCCGGGGAGCTGTTTTTT.

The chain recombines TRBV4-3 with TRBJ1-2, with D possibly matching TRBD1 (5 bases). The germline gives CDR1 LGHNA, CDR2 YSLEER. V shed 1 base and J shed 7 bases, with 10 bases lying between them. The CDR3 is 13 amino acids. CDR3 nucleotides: TGCGCCAGCAGCCAAGCCTCCGGGGGTGGCTACACCTTC. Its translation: CASSQASGGGYTF.

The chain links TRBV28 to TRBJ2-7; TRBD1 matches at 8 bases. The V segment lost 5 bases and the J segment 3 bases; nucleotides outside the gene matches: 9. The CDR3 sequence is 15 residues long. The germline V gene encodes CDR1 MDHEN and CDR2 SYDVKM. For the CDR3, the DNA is TGTGCCAGCAGTGGCCCGACAGGGGTGCACTACGAGCAGTACTTC. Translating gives CASSGPTGVHYEQYF.

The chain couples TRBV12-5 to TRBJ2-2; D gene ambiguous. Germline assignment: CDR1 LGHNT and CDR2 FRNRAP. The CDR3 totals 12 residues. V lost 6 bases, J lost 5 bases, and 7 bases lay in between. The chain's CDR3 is CASGRGTGELFF. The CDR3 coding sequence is TGTGCTAGTGGCCGCGGTACCGGGGAGCTGTTTTTT.

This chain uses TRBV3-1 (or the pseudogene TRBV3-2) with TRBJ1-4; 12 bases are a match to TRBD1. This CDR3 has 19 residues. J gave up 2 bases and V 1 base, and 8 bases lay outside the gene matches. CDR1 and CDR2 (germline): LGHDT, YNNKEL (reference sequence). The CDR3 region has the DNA TGTGCCAGCAGCCAAGGCCTTCCGGGACAGGGGGCGACTAATGAAAAACTGTTTTTT. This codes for CASSQGLPGQGATNEKLFF.

The CDR3 reads CASSAYLGGSPLHF. CDR3 sequence (DNA): TGTGCCAGCAGCGCTTACCTAGGGGGTTCACCCCTCCACTTT. The chain couples TRBV9 to TRBJ1-6, with D maybe TRBD1 (6 bases). CDR1 is SGDLS, CDR2 YYNGEE, per germline. The CDR3 length is 14 residues. V gave up 3 bases and J gave up 9 bases, with 13 bases separating them.

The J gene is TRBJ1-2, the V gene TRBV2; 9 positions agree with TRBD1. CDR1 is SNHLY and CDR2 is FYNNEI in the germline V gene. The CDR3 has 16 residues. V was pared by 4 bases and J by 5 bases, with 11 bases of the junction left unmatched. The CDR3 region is CASSVPSQGARYGYTF. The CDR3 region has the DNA TGTGCCAGCAGTGTTCCATCACAGGGGGCGAGGTATGGCTACACCTTC.